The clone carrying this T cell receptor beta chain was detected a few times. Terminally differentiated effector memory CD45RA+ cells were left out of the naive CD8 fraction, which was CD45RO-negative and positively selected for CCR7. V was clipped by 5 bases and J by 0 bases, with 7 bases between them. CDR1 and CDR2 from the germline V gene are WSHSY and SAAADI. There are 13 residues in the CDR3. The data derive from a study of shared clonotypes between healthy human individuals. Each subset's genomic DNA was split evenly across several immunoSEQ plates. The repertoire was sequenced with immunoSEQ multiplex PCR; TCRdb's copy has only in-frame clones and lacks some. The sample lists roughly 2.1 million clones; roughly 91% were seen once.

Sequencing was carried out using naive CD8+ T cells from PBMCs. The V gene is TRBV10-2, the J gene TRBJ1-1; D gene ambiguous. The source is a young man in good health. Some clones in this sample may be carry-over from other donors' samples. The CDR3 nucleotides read TGCGCCAGCAGTTTTGGGCTGAACACTGAAGCTTTCTTT. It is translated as CASSFGLNTEAFF.